This TCR beta chain was captured in a study of graft-versus-host responses after intestinal transplantation. Looking at the study overall: Multivisceral, liver-intestinal, or isolated intestinal grafts were transplanted into recipients. Each recipient received anti-thymocyte globulin induction, then tacrolimus and steroids for approximately 3 years. Study-level points and caveats: GvH clones surfaced in recipient marrow, some emerging earlier in ileum or blood.

Comments on this clone: The antigen remains undetermined.

V was pared by 2 bases and J by 6 bases, with 13 bases between. This CDR3 region has 15 residues. The germline V gene has CDR1 LNHDA and CDR2 SQIVND (reference sequence). Sequencing was performed with immunoSEQ multiplex PCR; in TCRdb, only in-frame clones are kept and a portion is missing. Here the sample spans 45,000 to 50,000 clones, approximately 91% being singletons. This TCR came from a human donor who was the organ donor for an intestinal transplant. The starting material was unstimulated CD4+ T cells sorted from spleen or lymph node cells, obtained before transplant. J is TRBJ1-4 and V is TRBV19; maybe TRBD1 (6 bases). The CDR3: CASSITGSRDEKLFF. The CDR3, as DNA: TGTGCCAGTAGTATAACAGGGAGCAGGGATGAAAAACTGTTTTTT.